This paragraph reports one T cell receptor (beta chain). Its antigen remains unidentified. There are no base qualities to consult, and no much larger clone falls within one base. Collaborating institutions collected whole blood in K2EDTA tubes following their own protocols. For TCRbeta analysis, collaborator samples were shipped as frozen whole blood, as isolated PBMCs, or as DNA extracted from either sample type. The immunoSEQ Assay, a bias-controlled multiplex PCR, was used to amplify TCRbeta CDR3 regions from genomic DNA. In the original analysis: Within the assay, amplification of reference gene primers was used to estimate how many nucleated cells each sample contained. To quantify the absolute abundance of each unique TCRbeta CDR3 rearrangement, sequence reads were collapsed and filtered. For each sample, productive Simpson clonality was calculated by taking the square root of Simpson's diversity index across productive rearrangements. TCRdb mirrors the immuneACCESS table, restricted to in-frame sequences. Some clones are absent from its copies; in checked studies, under half trace to an unresolved V gene, and the reason for the others is unknown. Clone size and V and J calls were adopted from that table, with D and trimming inferred from the DNA. The sample data list approximately 200,000 clones, and 85% to 90% of these were observed just once. The top ten hold roughly 4.5% of the sample.

V is reduced by 2 bases and J by 7 bases, leaving a spacing of 9 bases between them. Including the terminal cysteine and phenylalanine, the CDR3 comprises 13 residues. Of the read, only the CDR3 DNA is kept; its 39 bases are in frame from base 1. The sample belongs to a study of blood T cell repertoires in COVID-19 (dated by TCRdb to 2020 to 2021). At the level of the whole study: Samples from collaborators originated in the United States, Italy and Spain and spanned both the acute and convalescent phases of COVID-19. The material from the prospective study consisted of cDNA or gDNA derived from T cells, B-cell-depleted T cells, or PBMCs. Deeply sampled blood TCRbeta repertoires from subjects exposed to, actively infected with, or recovered from COVID-19 were included in the dataset. The repertoires were made available in a free public database intended to serve as a resource for research on the immune response to SARS-CoV-2. Samples were obtained from the ongoing ImmuneRACE study (first 160 participants) and from about 1,300 subjects provided by 6 global collaborators. The sample metadata nearly always contained a de-identified subject ID, COVID-19 status, age in years and sex. Where available, HLA class I and class II types were obtained from metadata supplied by the sample provider rather than from assay-based typing.

What the research found in general, with its limitations: The quantity of clinical and demographic metadata differed by source and by participant and was supplied without curation.

The rearrangement combines TRBV12-3 or TRBV12-4 with TRBJ1-5, with no confident D gene call. Sequencing used peripheral blood. This TCR derives from a man in his fifties or sixties with acute or convalescent COVID-19. The CDR3 amino acid sequence is: CASSLNPKQPQHF. In nucleotide form, the sequence is TGTGCCAGCAGTTTAAATCCAAAACAGCCCCAGCATTTT.